The rows below give T cell receptor beta chains drawn from one sample of a study of T cell responses to AZD1222 COVID-19 vaccine. Produced via immunoSEQ multiplex PCR; TCRdb's table is partial and in-frame only. This sample carries 150,000 or so clones, about 91% of them seen once, and the ten largest clones take 2.3%. The sample in question was peripheral blood, obtained on day 0 of AZD1222 vaccination. Receptors were obtained from an adult in good health. CDR3s include the opening cysteine and the closing phenylalanine or tryptophan. The D gene is left open where the match is weak. Size values are once, few and many counts, or a class for expanded clones, and some rows have none.

d_gene	v_gene	j_gene	abundance	CDR3nt	CDR3aa
TRBD1	TRBV19	TRBJ1-2	-	TGTGCCAGTAGTATAGTGACAGGGGGCAACTATGGCTACACCTTC	CASSIVTGGNYGYTF
TRBD2	TRBV2	TRBJ2-1	-	TGTGCCAGCAGCCACACCGGGGGGGCTTACAATGAGCAGTTCTTC	CASSHTGGAYNEQFF
TRBD1	TRBV2	TRBJ2-1	-	TGTGCCAGCAGCCTCCGGACAGGCGGCCTCAATGAGCAGTTCTTC	CASSLRTGGLNEQFF
TRBD1	TRBV4-3	TRBJ1-1	-	TGCGCCAGCAGCCAAGAGGGGGGCGGACAGGGTAACACTGAAGCTTTCTTT	CASSQEGGGQGNTEAFF
-	TRBV7-9	TRBJ1-5	-	TGTGCCAGCAGCTGGCTTCAGCCCCAGCATTTT	CASSWLQPQHF
TRBD1	TRBV5-1	TRBJ1-2	-	TGCGCCAGCAGCTCGTCGACAGGGGAATCGGGAGGCTACACCTTC	CASSSSTGESGGYTF
-	TRBV5-1	TRBJ1-5	-	TGCGCCAGCAGCTTGTCAGGGAGCAATCAGCCCCAGCATTTT	CASSLSGSNQPQHF
-	TRBV28	TRBJ1-2	-	TGTGCCAGCAGTTCAATAGAGGATGGCTACACCTTC	CASSSIEDGYTF
-	TRBV7-9	TRBJ1-1	-	TGTGCCAGCAGCTTAGGAGAGGGGAGGGAGAAAGCTTTCTTT	CASSLGEGREKAFF
-	TRBV5-1	TRBJ1-3	-	TGCGCCAGCAGCTTGGCGGGGGCAATTGGTGGAAACACCATATATTTT	CASSLAGAIGGNTIYF
TRBD1	TRBV6-6	TRBJ2-7	-	TGTGCCAGCAGCCAACCGGGACAGAGAGGAGAGCAGTACTTC	CASSQPGQRGEQYF
-	TRBV2	TRBJ1-5	once	TGTGCCAGCAGTGAATCGAGTTGGGCCCAGCATTTT	CASSESSWAQHF
-	TRBV19	TRBJ2-2	-	TGTGCCAGTAGTCTAGGACAGTTTTCCGGGGAGCTGTTTTTT	CASSLGQFSGELFF
-	TRBV3-1/TRBV3-2	TRBJ1-1	once	TGTGCCAGCAGCCAAGGGGGTTGGGATGAAGCTTTCTTT	CASSQGGWDEAFF
TRBD2	TRBV3-1/TRBV3-2	TRBJ2-1	-	TGTGCCAGCAGCCCGGGTCGGCTAGCGGGGGGTTGGGATGAGCAGTTCTTC	CASSPGRLAGGWDEQFF
-	TRBV19	TRBJ1-5	-	TGTGCCAGTAAGGGGGAAAATCAGCCCCAGCATTTT	CASKGENQPQHF
-	TRBV6-2/TRBV6-3	TRBJ1-5	few	TGTGCCAGCACCCCAACGGGGGGGCGTATGAATCAGCCCCAGCATTTT	CASTPTGGRMNQPQHF
TRBD1	TRBV10-3	TRBJ1-1	-	TGTGCCATCAGTGAGTCGAGGACAGGGAGCACTGAAGCTTTCTTT	CAISESRTGSTEAFF
TRBD2	TRBV6-5	TRBJ2-1	-	TGTGCCAGCCTTGATCGAGCGGGAGGGTATGAGTTCTTC	CASLDRAGGYEFF
-	TRBV19	TRBJ1-2	-	TGTGCCAGCTGGCGGCCTAACTATGGCTACACCTTC	CASWRPNYGYTF
-	TRBV21-1	TRBJ2-7	-	TGTGCCAGCGAGCGAGAGTCGGCTAGCGGGAGTCCCGAGCAGTACTTC	CASERESASGSPEQYF
-	TRBV27	TRBJ2-7	once	TGTGCCAGCAGCCTAAAGCGGGACAGCTCCTACGAGCAGTACTTC	CASSLKRDSSYEQYF
TRBD2	TRBV9	TRBJ2-1	-	TGTGCCAGCAGCGCAGCGGGAGGGGGATACAATGAGCAGTTCTTC	CASSAAGGGYNEQFF
-	TRBV7-2	TRBJ1-1	-	TGTGCCAGCAGCTTAAGGGTAGACACTGAAGCTTTCTTT	CASSLRVDTEAFF
TRBD1	TRBV7-8	TRBJ2-7	-	TGTGCCAGCAGCTATAGGACAGGTTTCCCGCCGTCCTACGAGCAGTACTTC	CASSYRTGFPPSYEQYF
-	TRBV28	TRBJ1-2	-	TGTGCCAGCAGTTTACCCTGGCAGGGGCGTGGTGATGGCTACACCTTC	CASSLPWQGRGDGYTF
-	TRBV18	TRBJ2-7	once	TGTGCCAGCTCACTCGTCCGCGAGCAGTACTTC	CASSLVREQYF
TRBD2	TRBV19	TRBJ2-7	once	TGTGCCAGTAGTATTGATAGCGGGGGGACTGTCTACGAGCAGTACTTC	CASSIDSGGTVYEQYF
-	TRBV18	TRBJ1-4	-	TGTGCCAGCTCACCATCGGGGGGCTCTGCAACTAATGAAAAACTGTTTTTT	CASSPSGGSATNEKLFF
TRBD1	TRBV10-3	TRBJ2-7	-	TGTGCCATCAGTGACAGCAGGGGGTCCGAGCAGTACTTC	CAISDSRGSEQYF
-	TRBV5-1	TRBJ2-5	-	TGCGCCAGCGCAGGAGTAGTATGGCGGCAGGGGAGAGAGACCCAGTACTTC	CASAGVVWRQGRETQYF
TRBD1	TRBV29-1	TRBJ1-2	-	TGCAGCGTCTCATCCGGGACAGGGGGCTACATTGACTATGGCTACACCTTC	CSVSSGTGGYIDYGYTF
TRBD1	TRBV18	TRBJ1-6	-	TGTGCCAGCTCACCAGGGACAGGAGATAATTCACCCCTCCACTTT	CASSPGTGDNSPLHF